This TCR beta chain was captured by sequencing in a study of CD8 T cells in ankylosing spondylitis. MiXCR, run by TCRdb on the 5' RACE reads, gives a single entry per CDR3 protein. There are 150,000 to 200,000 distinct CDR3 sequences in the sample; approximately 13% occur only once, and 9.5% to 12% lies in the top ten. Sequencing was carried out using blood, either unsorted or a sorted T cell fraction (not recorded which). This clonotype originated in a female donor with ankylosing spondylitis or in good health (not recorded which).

The CDR3 bases are TGTACCCTCTGTTTTCGGCTGGGTGTGGGGGCCCCTAACACTGAAGCTTTCTTT. It codes for CTLCFRLGVGAPNTEAFF. The chain recombines TRBV3-2 with TRBJ1-1; the table's D call, TRBD1, has no DNA check behind it. TRBV3-2 is a listed pseudogene. The CDR3 totals 18 residues.